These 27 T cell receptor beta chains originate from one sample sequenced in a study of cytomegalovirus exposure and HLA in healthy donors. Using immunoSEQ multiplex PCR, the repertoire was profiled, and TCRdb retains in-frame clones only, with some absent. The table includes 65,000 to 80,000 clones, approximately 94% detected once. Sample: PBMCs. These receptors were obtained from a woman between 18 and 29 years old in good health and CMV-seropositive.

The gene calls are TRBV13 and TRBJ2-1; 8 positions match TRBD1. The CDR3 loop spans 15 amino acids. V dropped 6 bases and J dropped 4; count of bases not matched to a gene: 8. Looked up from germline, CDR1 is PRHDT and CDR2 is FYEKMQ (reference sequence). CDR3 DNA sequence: TGTGCCAGCAGGAAAGGGACAGGTGAATACAATGAGCAGTTCTTC. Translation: CASRKGTGEYNEQFF. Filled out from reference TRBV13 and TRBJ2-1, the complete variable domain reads AAGVIQSPRHLIKEKRETATLKCYPIPRHDTVYWYQQGPGQDPQFLISFYEKMQSDKGSIPDRFSAQQFSDYHSELNMSSLELGDSALYFCASRKGTGEYNEQFFGPGTRLTVL.

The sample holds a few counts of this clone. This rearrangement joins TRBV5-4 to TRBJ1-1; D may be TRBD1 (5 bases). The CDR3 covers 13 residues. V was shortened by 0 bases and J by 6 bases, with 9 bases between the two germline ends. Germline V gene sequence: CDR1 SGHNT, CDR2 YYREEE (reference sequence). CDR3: CASSLGGVSEAFF. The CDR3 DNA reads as TGTGCCAGCAGCTTGGGGGGGGTCTCTGAAGCTTTCTTT.

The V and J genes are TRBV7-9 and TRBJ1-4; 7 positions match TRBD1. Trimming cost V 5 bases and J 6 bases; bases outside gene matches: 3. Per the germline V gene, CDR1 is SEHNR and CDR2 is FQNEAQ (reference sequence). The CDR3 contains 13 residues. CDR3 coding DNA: TGTGCCAGCAGCGGAGGGACAGATGAAAAACTGTTTTTT. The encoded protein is CASSGGTDEKLFF.

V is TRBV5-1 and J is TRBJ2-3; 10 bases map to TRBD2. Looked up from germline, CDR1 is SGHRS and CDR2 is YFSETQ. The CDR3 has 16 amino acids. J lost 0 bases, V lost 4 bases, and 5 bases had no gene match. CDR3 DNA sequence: TGCGCCAGCAGCCCCTCGACTAGCGGGAGCACAGATACGCAGTATTTT. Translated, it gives CASSPSTSGSTDTQYF.

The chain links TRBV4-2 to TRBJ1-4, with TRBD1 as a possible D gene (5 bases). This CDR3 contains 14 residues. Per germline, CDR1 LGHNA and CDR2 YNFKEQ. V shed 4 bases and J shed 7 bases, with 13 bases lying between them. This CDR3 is CASSRGTAREKLFF. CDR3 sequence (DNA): TGTGCCAGCAGCCGTGGGACTGCTCGTGAAAAACTGTTTTTT.

The CDR3 spells CASSSWTGTSYNEQFF. As DNA, the CDR3 is TGCGCCAGCAGCTCCTGGACCGGGACAAGCTACAATGAGCAGTTCTTC. This chain uses TRBV5-1 with TRBJ2-1; D possibly corresponds to TRBD1 (6 bases). The germline V gene has CDR1 SGHRS and CDR2 YFSETQ. The CDR3 totals 16 residues. V was clipped by 3 bases and J by 3 bases, with 16 bases between them.

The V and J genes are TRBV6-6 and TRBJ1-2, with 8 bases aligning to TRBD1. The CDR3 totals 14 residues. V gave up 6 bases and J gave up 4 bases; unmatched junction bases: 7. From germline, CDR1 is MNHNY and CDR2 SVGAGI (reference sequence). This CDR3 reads CASSFPTGGYGYTF. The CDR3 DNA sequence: TGTGCCAGCAGCTTCCCCACAGGGGGCTATGGCTACACCTTC.

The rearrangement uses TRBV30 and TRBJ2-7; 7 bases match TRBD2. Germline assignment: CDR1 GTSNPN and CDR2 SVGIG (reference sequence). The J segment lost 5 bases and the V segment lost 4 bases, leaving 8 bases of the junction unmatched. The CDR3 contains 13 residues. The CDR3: CAWNRLLANEQYF. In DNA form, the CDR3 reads TGTGCCTGGAACCGGTTACTAGCGAACGAGCAGTACTTC.

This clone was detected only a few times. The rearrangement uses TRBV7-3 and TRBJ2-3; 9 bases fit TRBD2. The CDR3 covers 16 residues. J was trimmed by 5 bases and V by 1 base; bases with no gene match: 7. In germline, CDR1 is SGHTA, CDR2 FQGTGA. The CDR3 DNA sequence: TGTGCCAGCAGCTTAATGGGCGGGGGGGCCGAAGATACGCAGTATTTT. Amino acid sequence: CASSLMGGGAEDTQYF.

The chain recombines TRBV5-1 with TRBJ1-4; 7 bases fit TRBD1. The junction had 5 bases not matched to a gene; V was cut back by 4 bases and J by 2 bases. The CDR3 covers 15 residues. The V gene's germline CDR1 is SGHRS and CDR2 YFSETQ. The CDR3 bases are TGCGCCAGCAGCCTCCGACAGGGCACTAATGAAAAACTGTTTTTT. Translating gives CASSLRQGTNEKLFF.

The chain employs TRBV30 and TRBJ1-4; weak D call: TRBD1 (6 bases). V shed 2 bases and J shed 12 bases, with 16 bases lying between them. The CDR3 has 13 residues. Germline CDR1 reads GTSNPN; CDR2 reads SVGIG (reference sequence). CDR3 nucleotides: TGTGCCTGGAGTCTACAAACCAGGGGAGAACTGTTTTTT. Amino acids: CAWSLQTRGELFF. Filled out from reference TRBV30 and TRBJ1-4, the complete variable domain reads SQTIHQWPATLVQPVGSPLSLECTVEGTSNPNLYWYRQAAGRGLQLLFYSVGIGQISSEVPQNLSASRPQDRQFILSSKKLLLSDSGFYLCAWSLQTRGELFFGSGTQLSVL.

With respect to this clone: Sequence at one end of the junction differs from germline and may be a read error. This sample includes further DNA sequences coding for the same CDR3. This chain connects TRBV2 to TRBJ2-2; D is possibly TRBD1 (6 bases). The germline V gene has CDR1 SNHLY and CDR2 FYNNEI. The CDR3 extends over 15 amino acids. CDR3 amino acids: CASSEDRVYTGELFF. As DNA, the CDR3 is TGTGCCAGCAGTGAAGACAGGGTGTATACCGGGGAGTTGTTTTTT.

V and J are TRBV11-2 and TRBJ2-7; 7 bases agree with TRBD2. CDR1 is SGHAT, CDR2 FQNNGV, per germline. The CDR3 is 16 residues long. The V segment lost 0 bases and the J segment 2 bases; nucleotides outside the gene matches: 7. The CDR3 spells CASSLELGGGPYEQYF. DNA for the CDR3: TGTGCCAGCAGCTTAGAGTTGGGGGGAGGGCCCTACGAGCAGTACTTC.

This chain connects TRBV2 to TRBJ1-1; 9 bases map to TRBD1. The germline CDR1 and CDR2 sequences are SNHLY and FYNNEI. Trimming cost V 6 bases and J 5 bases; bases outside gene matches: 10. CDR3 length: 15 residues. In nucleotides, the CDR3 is TGTGCCAGCAGCCGGGACAGGGTGGGTGTTACTGAAGCTTTCTTT. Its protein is CASSRDRVGVTEAFF.

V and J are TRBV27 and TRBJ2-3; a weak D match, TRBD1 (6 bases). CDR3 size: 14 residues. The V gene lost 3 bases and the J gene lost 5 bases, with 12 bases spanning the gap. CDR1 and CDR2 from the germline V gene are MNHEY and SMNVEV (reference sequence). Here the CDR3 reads CASSLRQGLDTQYF. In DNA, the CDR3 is TGTGCCAGCAGTTTGAGGCAGGGGTTAGATACGCAGTATTTT.

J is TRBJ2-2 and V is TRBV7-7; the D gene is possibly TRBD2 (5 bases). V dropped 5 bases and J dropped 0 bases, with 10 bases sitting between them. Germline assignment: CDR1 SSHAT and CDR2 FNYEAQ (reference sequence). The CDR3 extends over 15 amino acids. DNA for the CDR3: TGTGCCAGCAGCGCCGGACTGGCGAACACCGGGGAGCTGTTTTTT. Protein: CASSAGLANTGELFF.

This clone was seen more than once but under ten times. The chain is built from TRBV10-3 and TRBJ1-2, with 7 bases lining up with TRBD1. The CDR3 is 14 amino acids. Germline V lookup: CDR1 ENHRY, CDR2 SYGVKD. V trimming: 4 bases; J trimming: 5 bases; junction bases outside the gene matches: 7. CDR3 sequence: CAISGQGVGYGYTF. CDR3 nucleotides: TGTGCCATCAGTGGACAGGGAGTTGGGTATGGCTACACCTTC.

The DNA for the CDR3 is TGCGCCAGCAGCTTGGCCCTGCAGGCGGGAGTAACCCACGAGCAGTACTTC. Translated, it gives CASSLALQAGVTHEQYF. The chain joins TRBV5-1 to TRBJ2-7; 7 nucleotides agree with TRBD2. Germline-derived CDR1 and CDR2 are SGHRS and YFSETQ. V was clipped by 0 bases and J by 5 bases; unmatched bases: 14. This CDR3 is 17 amino acids long.

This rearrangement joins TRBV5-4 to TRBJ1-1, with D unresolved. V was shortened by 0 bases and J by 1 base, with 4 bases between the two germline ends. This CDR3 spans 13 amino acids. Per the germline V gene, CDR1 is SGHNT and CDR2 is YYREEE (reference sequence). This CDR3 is CASSLDRNTEAFF. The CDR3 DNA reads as TGTGCCAGCAGCTTGGATAGGAACACTGAAGCTTTCTTT.

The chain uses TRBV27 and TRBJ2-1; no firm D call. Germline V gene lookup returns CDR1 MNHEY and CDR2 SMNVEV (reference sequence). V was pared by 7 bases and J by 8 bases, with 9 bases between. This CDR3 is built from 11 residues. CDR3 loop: CASTSSDEQFF. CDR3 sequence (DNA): TGTGCCAGCACCTCGTCTGATGAGCAGTTCTTC.

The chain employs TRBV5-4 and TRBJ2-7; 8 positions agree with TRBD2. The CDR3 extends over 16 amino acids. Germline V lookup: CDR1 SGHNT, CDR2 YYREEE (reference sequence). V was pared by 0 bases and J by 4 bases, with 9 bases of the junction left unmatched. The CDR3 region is CASSLGTSSGLYEQYF. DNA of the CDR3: TGTGCCAGCAGCTTGGGGACTAGCAGCGGACTTTACGAGCAGTACTTC.

The CDR3 DNA follows: TGTGCCAGTAGTATAGAGACAGGCTTCTATCAGCCCCAGCATTTT. Amino acid sequence: CASSIETGFYQPQHF. The gene calls are TRBV19 and TRBJ1-5, with D maybe TRBD1 (6 bases). This CDR3 region has 15 residues. The germline V gene has CDR1 LNHDA and CDR2 SQIVND (reference sequence). V shed 0 bases and J shed 5 bases, with 11 bases lying between them.

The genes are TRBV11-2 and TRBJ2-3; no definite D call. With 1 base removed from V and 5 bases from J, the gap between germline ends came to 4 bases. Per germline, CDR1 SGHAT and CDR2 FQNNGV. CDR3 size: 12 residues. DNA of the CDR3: TGTGCCAGCAGCTTAGGAGGAGATACGCAGTATTTT. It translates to CASSLGGDTQYF.

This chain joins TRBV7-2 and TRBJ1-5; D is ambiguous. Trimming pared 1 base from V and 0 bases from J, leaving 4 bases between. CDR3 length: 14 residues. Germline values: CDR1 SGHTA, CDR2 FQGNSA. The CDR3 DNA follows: TGTGCCAGCAGCTTAGGAGATAGCAATCAGCCCCAGCATTTT. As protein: CASSLGDSNQPQHF. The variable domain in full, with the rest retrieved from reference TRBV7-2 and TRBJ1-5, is GAGVSQSPSNKVTEKGKDVELRCDPISGHTALYWYRQSLGQGLEFLIYFQGNSAPDKSGLPSDRFSAERTGGSVSTLTIQRTQQEDSAVYLCASSLGDSNQPQHFGDGTRLSIL.

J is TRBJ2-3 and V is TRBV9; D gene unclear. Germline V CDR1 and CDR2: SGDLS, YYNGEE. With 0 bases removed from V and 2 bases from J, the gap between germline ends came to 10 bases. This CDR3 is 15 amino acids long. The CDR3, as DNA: TGTGCCAGCAGCGTAGACACACACGACACAGATACGCAGTATTTT. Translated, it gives CASSVDTHDTDTQYF.

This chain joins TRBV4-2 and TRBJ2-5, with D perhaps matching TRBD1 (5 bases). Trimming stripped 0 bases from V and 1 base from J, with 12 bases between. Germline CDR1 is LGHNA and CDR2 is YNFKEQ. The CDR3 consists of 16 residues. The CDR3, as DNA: TGTGCCAGCAGCCAAGACCCGCAGCAGGGCCAAGAGACCCAGTACTTC. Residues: CASSQDPQQGQETQYF.

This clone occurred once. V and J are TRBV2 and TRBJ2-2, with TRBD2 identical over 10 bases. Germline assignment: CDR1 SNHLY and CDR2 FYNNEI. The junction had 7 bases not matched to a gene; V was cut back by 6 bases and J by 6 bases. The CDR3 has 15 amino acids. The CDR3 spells CASSGLAAFPGELFF. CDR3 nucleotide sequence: TGTGCCAGCAGCGGACTAGCGGCATTCCCCGGGGAGCTGTTTTTT.